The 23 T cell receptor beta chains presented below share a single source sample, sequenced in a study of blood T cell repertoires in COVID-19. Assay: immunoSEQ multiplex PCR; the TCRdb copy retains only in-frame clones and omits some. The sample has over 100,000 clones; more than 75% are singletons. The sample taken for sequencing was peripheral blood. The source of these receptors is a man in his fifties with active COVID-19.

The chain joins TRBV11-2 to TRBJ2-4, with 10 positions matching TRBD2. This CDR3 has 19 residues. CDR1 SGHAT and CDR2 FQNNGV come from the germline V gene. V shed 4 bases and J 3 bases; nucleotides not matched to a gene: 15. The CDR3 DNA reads TGTGCCAGCAGCTGGGGCGAGGGAGCGGGGGGGAGGAACAAAAACATTCAGTACTTC. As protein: CASSWGEGAGGRNKNIQYF.

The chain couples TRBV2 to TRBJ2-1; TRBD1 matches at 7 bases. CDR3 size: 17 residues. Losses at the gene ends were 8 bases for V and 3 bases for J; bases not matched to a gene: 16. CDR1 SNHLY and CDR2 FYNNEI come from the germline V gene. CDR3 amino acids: CASGTDDREFYYNEQFF. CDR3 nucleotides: TGTGCCAGCGGAACCGATGACAGGGAATTTTACTACAATGAGCAGTTCTTC.

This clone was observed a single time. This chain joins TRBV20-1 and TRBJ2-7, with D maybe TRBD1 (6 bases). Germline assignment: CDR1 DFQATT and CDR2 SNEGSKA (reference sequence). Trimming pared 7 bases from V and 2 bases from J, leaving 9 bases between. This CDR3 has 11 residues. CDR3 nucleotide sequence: TGCAGTGTACAGGGCCCCTACGAGCAGTACTTC. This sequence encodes CSVQGPYEQYF.

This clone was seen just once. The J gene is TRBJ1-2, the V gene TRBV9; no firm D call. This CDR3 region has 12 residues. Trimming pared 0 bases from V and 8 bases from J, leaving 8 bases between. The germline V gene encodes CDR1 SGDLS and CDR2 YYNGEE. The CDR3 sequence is CASSVASGGYTF. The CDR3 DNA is TGTGCCAGCAGCGTAGCTTCGGGAGGCTACACCTTC. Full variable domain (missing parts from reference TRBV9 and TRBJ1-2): DSGVTQTPKHLITATGQRVTLRCSPRSGDLSVYWYQQSLDQGLQFLIQYYNGEERAKGNILERFSAQQFPDLHSELNLSSLELGDSALYFCASSVASGGYTFGSGTRLTVV.

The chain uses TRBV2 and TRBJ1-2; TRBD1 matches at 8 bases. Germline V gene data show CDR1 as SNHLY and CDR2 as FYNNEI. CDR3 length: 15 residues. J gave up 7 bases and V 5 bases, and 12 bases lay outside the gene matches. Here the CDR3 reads CASSPRTGNPSGYTF. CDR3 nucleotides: TGTGCCAGCAGTCCCCGGACAGGGAATCCTTCTGGCTACACCTTC. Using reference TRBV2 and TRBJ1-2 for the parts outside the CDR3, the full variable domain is EPEVTQTPSHQVTQMGQEVILRCVPISNHLYFYWYRQILGQKVEFLVSFYNNEISEKSEIFDDQFSVERPDGSNFTLKIRSTKLEDSAMYFCASSPRTGNPSGYTFGSGTRLTVV.

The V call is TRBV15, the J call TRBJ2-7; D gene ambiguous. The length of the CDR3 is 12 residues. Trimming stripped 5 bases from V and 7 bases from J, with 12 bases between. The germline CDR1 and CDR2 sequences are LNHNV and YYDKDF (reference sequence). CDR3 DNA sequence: TGTGCCACCAGCCGCCTGGGCAGAGAGCAGTACTTC. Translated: CATSRLGREQYF.

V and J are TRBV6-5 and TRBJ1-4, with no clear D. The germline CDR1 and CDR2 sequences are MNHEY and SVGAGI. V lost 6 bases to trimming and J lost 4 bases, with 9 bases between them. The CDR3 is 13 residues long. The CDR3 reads CASRVQVNEKLFF. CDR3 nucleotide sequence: TGTGCCAGCAGGGTCCAGGTTAATGAAAAACTGTTTTTT.

DNA of the CDR3: TGTGCCAGCAGTTTGTTACAGGAAGGGACTGAAGCTTTCTTT. The encoded protein is CASSLLQEGTEAFF. J is TRBJ1-1 and V is TRBV6-5; a possible D gene is TRBD1 (5 bases). CDR3 length: 14 residues. In germline, CDR1 is MNHEY, CDR2 SVGAGI. The V gene lost 4 bases and the J gene lost 5 bases, with 14 bases spanning the gap.

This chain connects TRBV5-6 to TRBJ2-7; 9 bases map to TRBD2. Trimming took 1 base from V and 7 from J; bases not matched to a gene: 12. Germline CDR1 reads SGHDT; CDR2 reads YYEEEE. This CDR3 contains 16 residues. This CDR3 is CASSLLIRLAAGEQYF. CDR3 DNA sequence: TGTGCCAGCAGCTTGTTGATCCGACTAGCGGCAGGGGAGCAGTACTTC.

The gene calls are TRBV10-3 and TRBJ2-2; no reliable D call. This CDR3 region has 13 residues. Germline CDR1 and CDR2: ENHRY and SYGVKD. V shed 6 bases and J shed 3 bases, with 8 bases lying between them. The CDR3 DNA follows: TGTGCCATCAGGCCGGGTCACACCGGGGAGCTGTTTTTT. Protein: CAIRPGHTGELFF.

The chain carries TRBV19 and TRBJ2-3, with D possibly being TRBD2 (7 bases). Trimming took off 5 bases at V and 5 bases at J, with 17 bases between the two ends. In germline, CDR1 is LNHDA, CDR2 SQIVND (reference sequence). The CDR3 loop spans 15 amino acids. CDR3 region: CASSGEGGPVDTQYF. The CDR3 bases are TGTGCCAGTAGTGGGGAGGGGGGGCCCGTAGATACGCAGTATTTT.

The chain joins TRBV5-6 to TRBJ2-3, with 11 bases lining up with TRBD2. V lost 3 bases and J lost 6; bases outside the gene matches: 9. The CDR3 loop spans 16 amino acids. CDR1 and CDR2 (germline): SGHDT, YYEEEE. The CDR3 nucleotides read TGTGCCAGCAGCTCCCCGGGACTAGCGGTAAAGGATACGCAGTATTTT. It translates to CASSSPGLAVKDTQYF.

Here the CDR3 DNA reads TGTGCCAGCAGCTTCATAGGGGGGGGGCTCACAGATACGCAGTATTTT. This translates into CASSFIGGGLTDTQYF. This sequence joins TRBV5-4 and TRBJ2-3, with a tentative D call TRBD2 (7 bases). CDR1 is SGHNT and CDR2 is YYREEE in the germline V gene (reference sequence). The CDR3 has 16 residues. V was trimmed by 2 bases and J by 2 bases, leaving 15 bases between them.

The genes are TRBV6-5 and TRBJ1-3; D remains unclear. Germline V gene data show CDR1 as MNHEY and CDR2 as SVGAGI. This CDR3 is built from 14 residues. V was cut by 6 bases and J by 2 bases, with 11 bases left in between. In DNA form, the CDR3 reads TGTGCCAGCAGGCGCGCCGCCGCTGGAAACACCATATATTTT. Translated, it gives CASRRAAAGNTIYF.

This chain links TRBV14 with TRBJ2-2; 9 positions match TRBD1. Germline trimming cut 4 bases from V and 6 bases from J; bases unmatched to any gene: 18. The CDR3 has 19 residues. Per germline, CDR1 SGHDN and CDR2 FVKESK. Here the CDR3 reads CASSRKIHRGPGFAGELFF. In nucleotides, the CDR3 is TGTGCCAGCAGCCGAAAGATTCACAGGGGGCCTGGTTTCGCCGGGGAGCTGTTTTTT. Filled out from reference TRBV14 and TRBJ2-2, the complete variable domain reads EAGVTQFPSHSVIEKGQTVTLRCDPISGHDNLYWYRRVMGKEIKFLLHFVKESKQDESGMPNNRFLAERTGGTYSTLKVQPAELEDSGVYFCASSRKIHRGPGFAGELFFGEGSRLTVL.

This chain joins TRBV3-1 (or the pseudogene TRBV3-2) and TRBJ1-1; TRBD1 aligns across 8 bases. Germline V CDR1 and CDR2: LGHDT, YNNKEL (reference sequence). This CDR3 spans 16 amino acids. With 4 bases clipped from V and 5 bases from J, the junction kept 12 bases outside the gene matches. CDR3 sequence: CASSLLGQGKKTEAFF. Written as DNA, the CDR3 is TGTGCCAGCAGCCTCCTCGGACAGGGAAAAAAAACTGAAGCTTTCTTT.

CDR3 amino acids: CASSPTGLARGETQYF. CDR3 coding DNA: TGTGCCAGCTCACCGACGGGACTAGCGAGGGGGGAGACCCAGTACTTC. The chain carries TRBV18 and TRBJ2-5; TRBD2 matches 10 bases. Trimming at V came to 3 bases and at J to 5 bases, leaving 9 bases not matched to a gene. Germline V gene data show CDR1 as KGHSH and CDR2 as LQKENI. The CDR3 length is 16 residues. Complete variable domain (other parts from reference TRBV18 and TRBJ2-5): NAGVMQNPRHLVRRRGQEARLRCSPMKGHSHVYWYRQLPEEGLKFMVYLQKENIIDESGMPKERFSAEFPKEGPSILRIQQVVRGDSAAYFCASSPTGLARGETQYFGPGTRLLVL.

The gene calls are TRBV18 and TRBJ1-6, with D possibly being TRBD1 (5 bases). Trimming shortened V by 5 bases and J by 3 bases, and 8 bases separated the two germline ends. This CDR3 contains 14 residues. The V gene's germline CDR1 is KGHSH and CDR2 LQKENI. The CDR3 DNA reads TGTGCCAGCTCATATCAGGGCTATAATTCACCCCTCCACTTT. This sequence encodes CASSYQGYNSPLHF.

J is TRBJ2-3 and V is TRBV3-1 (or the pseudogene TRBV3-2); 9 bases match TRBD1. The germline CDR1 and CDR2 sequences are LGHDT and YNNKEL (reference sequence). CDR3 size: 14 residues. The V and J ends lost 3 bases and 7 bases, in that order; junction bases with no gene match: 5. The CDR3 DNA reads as TGTGCCAGCAGCCATGGACAGGGGAGGAATACGCAGTATTTT. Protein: CASSHGQGRNTQYF.

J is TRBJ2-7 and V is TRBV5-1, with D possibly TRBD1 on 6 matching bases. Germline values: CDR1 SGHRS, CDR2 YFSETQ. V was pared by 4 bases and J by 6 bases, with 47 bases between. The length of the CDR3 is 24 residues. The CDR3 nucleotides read TGCGCCAGCAGCCCCTTTCCTCTAACAGGGTGTAGGTGTATACGGGACCCTCCACTTCTCGAGCAGTACTTC. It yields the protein CASSPFPLTGCRCIRDPPLLEQYF.

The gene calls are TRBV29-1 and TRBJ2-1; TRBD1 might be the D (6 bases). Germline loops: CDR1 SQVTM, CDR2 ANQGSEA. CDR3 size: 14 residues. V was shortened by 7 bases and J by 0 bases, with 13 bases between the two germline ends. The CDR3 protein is CSAITGSSYNEQFF. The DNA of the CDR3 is TGCAGCGCCATCACAGGGAGCTCCTACAATGAGCAGTTCTTC.

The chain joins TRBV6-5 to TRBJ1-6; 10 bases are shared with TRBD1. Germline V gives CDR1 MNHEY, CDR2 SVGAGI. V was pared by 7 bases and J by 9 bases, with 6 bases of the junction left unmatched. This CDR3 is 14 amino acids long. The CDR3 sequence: CASKGQGDGSPLHF. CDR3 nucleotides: TGTGCCAGCAAAGGACAGGGGGATGGTTCACCCCTCCACTTT.

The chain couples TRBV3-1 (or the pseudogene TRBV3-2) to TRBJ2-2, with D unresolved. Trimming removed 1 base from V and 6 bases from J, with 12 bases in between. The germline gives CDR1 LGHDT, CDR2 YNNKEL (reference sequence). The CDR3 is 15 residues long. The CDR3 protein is CASSQGALSPGELFF. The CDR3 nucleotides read TGTGCCAGCAGCCAAGGGGCGTTGAGTCCCGGGGAGCTGTTTTTT.